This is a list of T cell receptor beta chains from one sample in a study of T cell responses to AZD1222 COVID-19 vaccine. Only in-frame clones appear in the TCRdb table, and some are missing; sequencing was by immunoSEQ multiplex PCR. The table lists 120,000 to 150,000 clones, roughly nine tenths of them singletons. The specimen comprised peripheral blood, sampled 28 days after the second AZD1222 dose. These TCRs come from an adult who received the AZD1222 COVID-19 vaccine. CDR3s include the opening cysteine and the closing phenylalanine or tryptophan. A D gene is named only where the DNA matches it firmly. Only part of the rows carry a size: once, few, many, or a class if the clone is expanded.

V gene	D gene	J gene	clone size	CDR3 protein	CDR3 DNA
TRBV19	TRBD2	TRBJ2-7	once	CASGAGDEQYF	TGTGCCAGTGGAGCGGGGGACGAGCAGTACTTC
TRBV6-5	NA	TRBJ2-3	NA	CASSHRDGIIGAQYF	TGTGCCAGCAGCCACCGGGACGGCATTATAGGGGCGCAGTATTTT
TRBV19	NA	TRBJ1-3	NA	CASSPTGPGNTIYF	TGTGCCAGTAGTCCTACAGGGCCAGGAAACACCATATATTTT
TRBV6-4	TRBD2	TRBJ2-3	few	CASSIAGGTDTQYF	TGTGCCAGCAGTATAGCGGGGGGCACAGATACGCAGTATTTT
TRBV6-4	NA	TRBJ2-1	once	CASSDEGGTLNEQFF	TGTGCCAGCAGTGATGAGGGAGGGACACTCAATGAGCAGTTCTTC
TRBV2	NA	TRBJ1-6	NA	CASTLEVNSPLHF	TGTGCCAGCACCCTGGAGGTCAATTCACCCCTCCACTTT
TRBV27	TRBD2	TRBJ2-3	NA	CASSLTSGSTDTQYF	TGTGCCAGCAGTTTGACTAGCGGAAGCACAGATACGCAGTATTTT
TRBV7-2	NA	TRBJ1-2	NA	CASSTLGAPGYTF	TGTGCCAGCAGCACCTTGGGGGCGCCTGGCTACACCTTC
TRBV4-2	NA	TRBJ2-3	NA	CASSQAQRDTQYF	TGTGCCAGCAGCCAAGCTCAAAGGGATACGCAGTATTTT
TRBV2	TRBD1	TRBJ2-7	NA	CASSEWDRGNVEQYF	TGTGCCAGCAGTGAATGGGACAGGGGTAATGTGGAGCAGTACTTC
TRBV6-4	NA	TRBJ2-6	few	CASSDSDSGANVLTF	TGTGCCAGCAGTGACTCTGACTCTGGGGCCAACGTCCTGACTTTC
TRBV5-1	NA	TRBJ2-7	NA	CASSLKGPSAHEQYF	TGCGCCAGCAGCCTGAAGGGACCCTCGGCACACGAGCAGTACTTC
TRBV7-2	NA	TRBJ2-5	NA	CASSSALVQETQYF	TGTGCCAGCAGTTCGGCCTTGGTCCAAGAGACCCAGTACTTC
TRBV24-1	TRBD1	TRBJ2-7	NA	CATSDPGQSYEQYF	TGTGCCACCAGTGACCCGGGACAGTCCTACGAGCAGTACTTC
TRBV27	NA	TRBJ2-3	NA	CASTWGDTQYF	TGTGCCAGCACTTGGGGAGATACGCAGTATTTT
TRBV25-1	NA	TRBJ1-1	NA	CASSDPRRVNTEAFF	TGTGCCAGCAGTGATCCCCGCAGAGTGAACACTGAAGCTTTCTTT
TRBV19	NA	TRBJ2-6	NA	CASLPFGDWGSGANVLTF	TGTGCCAGCCTGCCTTTTGGTGATTGGGGCTCTGGGGCCAACGTCCTGACTTTC
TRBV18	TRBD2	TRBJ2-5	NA	CASSPWLAGVETQYF	TGTGCCAGCTCACCATGGCTAGCGGGAGTTGAGACCCAGTACTTC
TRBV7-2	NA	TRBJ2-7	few	CASSPGRSFEQYF	TGTGCCAGCAGCCCGGGTCGTTCCTTCGAGCAGTACTTC
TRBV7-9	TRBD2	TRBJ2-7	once	CASSAGGAGETTYEQYF	TGTGCCAGCAGCGCCGGCGGGGCGGGGGAGACGACATACGAGCAGTACTTC
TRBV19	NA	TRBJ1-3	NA	CAAEGRSGNTIYF	TGTGCCGCAGAGGGACGCTCTGGAAACACCATATATTTT
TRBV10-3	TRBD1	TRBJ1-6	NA	CAIGQGKSSPLHF	TGTGCCATCGGACAGGGCAAAAGTTCACCCCTCCACTTT